This T cell receptor beta chain was recorded in a study of radiotherapy plus CTLA-4 blockade in lung cancer. The V and J ends lost 5 bases and 5 bases, in that order; junction bases with no gene match: 11. The CDR3 has 15 amino acids. The germline gives CDR1 MNHEY, CDR2 SMNVEV (reference sequence). The repertoire was sequenced with immunoSEQ multiplex PCR; TCRdb's copy has only in-frame clones and lacks some. Here the sample spans tens of thousands of clones, 73% being singletons. The chain employs TRBV27 and TRBJ2-5, with 7 bases identical to TRBD1. The TCR comes from a human donor with non-small cell lung cancer who had stable disease on radiotherapy plus ipilimumab. The source material was peripheral blood, sampled from a patient treated with radiotherapy plus ipilimumab. CDR3 nucleotide sequence: TGTGCCAGCAGTACGAAATTACAGGGGAGTGAGACCCAGTACTTC. Encoded protein: CASSTKLQGSETQYF.